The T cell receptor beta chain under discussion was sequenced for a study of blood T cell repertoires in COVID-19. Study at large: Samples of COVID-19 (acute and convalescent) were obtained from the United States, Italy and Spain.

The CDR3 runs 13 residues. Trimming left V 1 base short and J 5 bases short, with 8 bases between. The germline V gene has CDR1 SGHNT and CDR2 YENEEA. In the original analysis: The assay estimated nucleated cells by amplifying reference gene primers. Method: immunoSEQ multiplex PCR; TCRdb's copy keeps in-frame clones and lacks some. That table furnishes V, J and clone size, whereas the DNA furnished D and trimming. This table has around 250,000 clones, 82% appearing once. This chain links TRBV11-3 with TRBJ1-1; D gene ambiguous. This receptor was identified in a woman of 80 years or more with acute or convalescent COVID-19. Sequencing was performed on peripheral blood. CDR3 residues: CASSLGGDTEAFF. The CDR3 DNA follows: TGTGCCAGCAGCTTAGGCGGGGATACTGAAGCTTTCTTT.